Presented here are 29 T cell receptor beta chains from one specimen sequenced in a study of cytomegalovirus exposure and HLA in healthy donors. Primers: 60 Vbeta forward and 13 Jbeta reverse. The method was immunoSEQ multiplex PCR; TCRdb's version includes in-frame clones alone and lacks a portion of them. The table shows about 150,000 clones, with roughly 80% occurring only once. Sample: PBMCs. The receptors stem from a male donor in good health and CMV-seronegative.

To note about this clone: At one end the junction does not follow the germline gene, possibly because of a read error. This chain connects TRBV4-1 to TRBJ2-4, with 7 bases fitting TRBD2. Germline V lookup: CDR1 MGHRA, CDR2 YSYEKL. This CDR3 is 15 amino acids long. CDR3 bases: TGCGCCAGCACCCAAGAGTGGGGGGGTGAAAACATTCAGTACTTC. Translation gives CASTQEWGGENIQYF.

This clone was observed a handful of times. Other DNA sequences in this specimen translate into the identical CDR3. The chain combines TRBV6-6 with TRBJ1-1, with 7 bases identical to TRBD1. V shed 6 bases, J shed 4 bases, and the junction held 11 bases outside the gene matches. The CDR3 is 15 residues long. Germline V gene lookup returns CDR1 MNHNY and CDR2 SVGAGI (reference sequence). The CDR3 DNA reads TGTGCCAGCAGACGTACCGGGACAGAGGGCACTGAAGCTTTCTTT. This encodes CASRRTGTEGTEAFF.

The V call is TRBV19, the J call TRBJ2-5; weak D call: TRBD1 (5 bases). The germline CDR1 and CDR2 sequences are LNHDA and SQIVND (reference sequence). The CDR3 totals 13 residues. V was trimmed by 9 bases and J by 2 bases, leaving 13 bases between them. The CDR3 spells CASRVDSQETQYF. The CDR3 DNA follows: TGTGCCAGCAGGGTCGATTCGCAAGAGACCCAGTACTTC. The entire variable domain, with the rest obtained from reference TRBV19 and TRBJ2-5, is as follows: DGGITQSPKYLFRKEGQNVTLSCEQNLNHDAMYWYRQDPGQGLRLIYYSQIVNDFQKGDIAEGYSVSREKKESFPLTVTSAQKNPTAFYLCASRVDSQETQYFGPGTRLLVL.

The chain recombines TRBV28 with TRBJ1-6; the match to TRBD1 covers 10 bases. Germline CDR1 MDHEN, CDR2 SYDVKM. The CDR3 sequence is 16 residues long. With V trimmed by 3 bases and J by 5 bases, 4 bases remained unmatched. DNA of the CDR3: TGTGCCAGCAGTTTGAGGACAGGGGGGAATAATTCACCCCTCCACTTT. Amino acids: CASSLRTGGNNSPLHF.

This clone appeared a single time. This chain joins TRBV5-1 and TRBJ2-1; D unresolved. This CDR3 has 14 amino acids. Germline assignment: CDR1 SGHRS and CDR2 YFSETQ. The V and J ends lost 4 bases and 4 bases respectively, with 12 bases between them. The CDR3 sequence is CASSPRSGYNEQFF. As DNA, the CDR3 is TGCGCCAGCAGCCCCCGGTCGGGTTACAATGAGCAGTTCTTC.

This sequence joins TRBV5-1 and TRBJ1-6, with D perhaps TRBD1 (5 bases). Deletions cut 3 bases from V and 14 bases from J, with 15 bases between. The CDR3 sequence is 13 residues long. From germline, CDR1 is SGHRS and CDR2 YFSETQ. This chain's CDR3 is CASSSTEGVTLHF. The DNA for the CDR3 is TGCGCCAGCAGCTCGACAGAAGGGGTCACCCTCCACTTT.

The chain combines TRBV5-1 with TRBJ1-2, with D tentatively TRBD1 (5 bases). The CDR3 length is 14 residues. V was pared by 4 bases and J by 3 bases, with 13 bases between. Germline CDR1 is SGHRS and CDR2 is YFSETQ. The CDR3 bases are TGCGCCAGCAGCCTGAATCAGGGTTACTATGGCTACACCTTC. This encodes CASSLNQGYYGYTF.

The rearrangement links TRBV7-2 to TRBJ2-7; 10 nucleotides line up with TRBD1. J gave up 2 bases and V 2 bases, and 6 bases lay outside the gene matches. This CDR3 is 16 amino acids long. Germline V gene sequence: CDR1 SGHTA, CDR2 FQGNSA. The CDR3 DNA sequence: TGTGCCAGCAGCTTAACCAGGGACAGGGGTCCCTACGAGCAGTACTTC. It is translated as CASSLTRDRGPYEQYF.

V usage is TRBV28 and J usage is TRBJ1-1; D gene ambiguous. V was cut by 5 bases and J by 0 bases, with 10 bases left in between. This CDR3 spans 14 amino acids. The V gene's germline CDR1 is MDHEN and CDR2 SYDVKM. The CDR3: CASSRRGMNTEAFF. CDR3 coding DNA: TGTGCCAGCAGTCGTAGAGGTATGAACACTGAAGCTTTCTTT.

This clone has only one observation. The chain recombines TRBV5-1 with TRBJ2-7, with 8 bases lining up with TRBD1. Germline V gene lookup returns CDR1 SGHRS and CDR2 YFSETQ. With V trimmed by 4 bases and J by 1 base, 4 bases remained unmatched. The CDR3 spans 14 residues. CDR3 protein: CASSVDRVSYEQYF. CDR3 bases: TGCGCCAGCAGCGTGGACAGGGTATCCTACGAGCAGTACTTC.

In this sample, this clone turned up once. The rearrangement links TRBV7-2 to TRBJ2-2; the D gene is possibly TRBD2 (7 bases). CDR3 length equals 18 residues. Germline CDR1 SGHTA, CDR2 FQGNSA. Trimming pared 2 bases from V and 3 bases from J, leaving 19 bases between. The CDR3 DNA reads as TGTGCCAGCAGCTTAAACGCCTTGGCGGGGGCCTACACCGGGGAGCTGTTTTTT. The encoded protein is CASSLNALAGAYTGELFF.

This clone has just a few counts. This chain connects TRBV7-9 to TRBJ2-7; TRBD1 agrees at 8 bases. Per germline, CDR1 SEHNR and CDR2 FQNEAQ (reference sequence). V dropped 8 bases and J dropped 3; count of bases not matched to a gene: 15. This CDR3 has 16 amino acids. The CDR3 coding sequence is TGTGCCAGCGTCCGGAGGGGACAGGCCCTGATCTACGAGCAGTACTTC. This codes for CASVRRGQALIYEQYF. Together with reference TRBV7-9 and TRBJ2-7, the CDR3 gives the full variable domain: DTGVSQNPRHKITKRGQNVTFRCDPISEHNRLYWYRQTLGQGPEFLTYFQNEAQLEKSRLLSDRFSAERPKGSFSTLEIQRTEQGDSAMYLCASVRRGQALIYEQYFGPGTRLTVT.

J is TRBJ2-1 and V is TRBV27; 7 positions match TRBD1. J lost 4 bases, V lost 4 bases, and 13 bases had no gene match. Germline V gene data show CDR1 as MNHEY and CDR2 as SMNVEV (reference sequence). The CDR3 covers 17 residues. The CDR3 region is CASSSLTTGALYNEQFF. The CDR3 DNA reads TGTGCCAGCAGTTCCTTAACCACAGGGGCCCTTTACAATGAGCAGTTCTTC.

The V and J genes are TRBV28 and TRBJ2-7; the match to TRBD1 covers 9 bases. This CDR3 has 14 residues. Trimming at V came to 7 bases and at J to 3 bases, leaving 7 bases not matched to a gene. CDR1 is MDHEN, CDR2 SYDVKM, per germline. The CDR3 region is CASTSPDRGYEQYF. The DNA of the CDR3 is TGTGCCAGCACCTCCCCGGACAGGGGCTACGAGCAGTACTTC.

J is TRBJ2-1 and V is TRBV6-6, with TRBD2 matching over 9 bases. Germline V gene data show CDR1 as MNHNY and CDR2 as SVGAGI (reference sequence). The J segment lost 7 bases and the V segment lost 8 bases, leaving 9 bases of the junction unmatched. The CDR3 contains 14 residues. The CDR3 spells CASCAVAGVNEQFF. Here the CDR3 DNA reads TGTGCCAGCTGTGCAGTAGCGGGAGTAAATGAGCAGTTCTTC.

The rearrangement uses TRBV18 and TRBJ2-3; maybe TRBD1 (5 bases). The germline V gene encodes CDR1 KGHSH and CDR2 LQKENI. The CDR3 totals 14 residues. V gave up 3 bases and J gave up 2 bases, with 9 bases separating them. For the CDR3, the DNA is TGTGCCAGCTCACCCCCTGGGGCCACAGATACGCAGTATTTT. It codes for CASSPPGATDTQYF.

This sequence joins TRBV5-1 and TRBJ1-6; TRBD1 matches at 7 bases. Germline assignment: CDR1 SGHRS and CDR2 YFSETQ. The V and J ends lost 5 bases and 9 bases, in that order; junction bases with no gene match: 8. The CDR3 sequence is 14 residues long. The CDR3 nucleotides are TGCGCCAGCAGACCCGGGACAGCTACTTCACCCCTCCACTTT. Amino acids: CASRPGTATSPLHF. Complete variable domain (other parts from reference TRBV5-1 and TRBJ1-6): KAGVTQTPRYLIKTRGQQVTLSCSPISGHRSVSWYQQTPGQGLQFLFEYFSETQRNKGNFPGRFSGRQFSNSRSEMNVSTLELGDSALYLCASRPGTATSPLHFGNGTRLTVT.

This clone turned up a few times. This chain links TRBV5-6 with TRBJ2-2, with D tentatively TRBD2 (6 bases). The CDR3 length is 15 residues. With 5 bases removed from V and 1 base from J, the gap between germline ends came to 12 bases. Germline V gene sequence: CDR1 SGHDT, CDR2 YYEEEE. This CDR3 is CASSSGTQNTGELFF. As DNA, the CDR3 is TGTGCCAGCAGTTCCGGGACTCAGAACACCGGGGAGCTGTTTTTT.

About this clone itself: This is likely a read error, given that the CDR3 carries no conserved phenylalanine or tryptophan at its end. The V call is TRBV28, the J call TRBJ1-1; no clear D. The CDR3 covers 13 residues. Trimming stripped 2 bases from V and 0 bases from J, with 4 bases between. Per the germline V gene, CDR1 is MDHEN and CDR2 is SYDVKM. The CDR3, as DNA: TGTGCCAGCAGTTTAACAGTGAACACTGAAGCTTTCCTT. It is translated as CASSLTVNTEAFL.

This chain connects TRBV18 to TRBJ1-3; no clear D. This CDR3 region has 14 residues. Per germline, CDR1 KGHSH and CDR2 LQKENI. V dropped 3 bases and J dropped 0 bases, with 6 bases sitting between them. CDR3 in DNA: TGTGCCAGCTCACCCACAAACTCTGGAAACACCATATATTTT. It yields the protein CASSPTNSGNTIYF.

This clone showed up just a few times. The V call is TRBV7-6, the J call TRBJ1-5, with 9 bases aligning to TRBD1. J lost 7 bases, V lost 3 bases, and 7 bases had no gene match. This CDR3 region has 15 residues. Germline CDR1 is SGHVS and CDR2 is FNYEAQ. CDR3 region: CASSLGTGQGQPQHF. In DNA form, the CDR3 reads TGTGCCAGCAGCTTGGGGACAGGGCAAGGGCAGCCCCAGCATTTT.

V gene TRBV13 combines with J gene TRBJ2-1; 9 bases are a match to TRBD2. The length of the CDR3 is 17 residues. Germline CDR1 is PRHDT and CDR2 is FYEKMQ (reference sequence). V shed 4 bases, J shed 5 bases, and the junction held 12 bases outside the gene matches. The CDR3, as DNA: TGTGCCAGCAGCTCTTTGCTTAGCGGGGGAAGGGACAATGAGCAGTTCTTC. Translation: CASSSLLSGGRDNEQFF.

This rearrangement joins TRBV27 to TRBJ2-2, with D tentatively TRBD2 (5 bases). The length of the CDR3 is 14 residues. Trimming took 6 bases from V and 6 from J, leaving 14 bases between them. Per the germline V gene, CDR1 is MNHEY and CDR2 is SMNVEV (reference sequence). The DNA for the CDR3 is TGTGCCAGCAGCTCTCCACTAGTATCCGGGGAGCTGTTTTTT. It codes for CASSSPLVSGELFF.

This rearrangement joins TRBV10-1 to TRBJ2-7, with a weak D call TRBD1 (6 bases). The CDR3 consists of 16 residues. Trimming took off 7 bases at V and 1 base at J, with 20 bases between the two ends. Germline loops: CDR1 WNHNN, CDR2 SYGVQD (reference sequence). In DNA form, the CDR3 reads TGCGCCAGCATAAAGAGGACAGTCCAAATTTCCTACGAGCAGTACTTC. Encoded protein: CASIKRTVQISYEQYF.

The V and J genes are TRBV4-1 and TRBJ2-2; perhaps TRBD2 as D (6 bases). V was clipped by 1 base and J by 0 bases, with 12 bases between them. This CDR3 region has 17 residues. Per the germline V gene, CDR1 is MGHRA and CDR2 is YSYEKL. CDR3 DNA sequence: TGCGCCAGCAGCCAAGTCGGGGGTTCCCCGAACACCGGGGAGCTGTTTTTT. Its translation is CASSQVGGSPNTGELFF.

The chain carries TRBV5-1 and TRBJ1-2, with 8 bases aligning to TRBD1. Per germline, CDR1 SGHRS and CDR2 YFSETQ. The CDR3 spans 14 residues. Germline trimming cut 0 bases from V and 7 bases from J; bases unmatched to any gene: 5. The CDR3 spells CASSLVRGQSGYTF. The CDR3 nucleotides read TGCGCCAGCAGCTTGGTCAGGGGGCAAAGTGGCTACACCTTC.

The V and J genes are TRBV28 and TRBJ2-3; D is perhaps TRBD1 (6 bases). This CDR3 is built from 13 residues. V was pared by 7 bases and J by 4 bases, with 12 bases between. Germline V gene data show CDR1 as MDHEN and CDR2 as SYDVKM. DNA for the CDR3: TGTGCCAGCATCAGTGGGGGCCCAGATACGCAGTATTTT. It yields the protein CASISGGPDTQYF.

A few counts support this clone. The chain uses TRBV12-5 and TRBJ2-2, with 10 bases aligning to TRBD2. Germline V gene data show CDR1 as LGHNT and CDR2 as FRNRAP. CDR3 length: 16 amino acids. After removal of 5 bases from V and 5 bases from J, the junction contained 8 bases not matched to a gene. The CDR3, as DNA: TGTGCTAGTGGTGGACCTAGCGGGAGTGAGACCGGGGAGCTGTTTTTT. Its protein product is CASGGPSGSETGELFF.

This chain joins TRBV7-6 and TRBJ2-2, with TRBD1 matching 8 bases. V was clipped by 5 bases and J by 4 bases; unmatched bases: 9. The CDR3 length is 16 residues. In germline, CDR1 is SGHVS, CDR2 FNYEAQ. The CDR3 loop is CASSPWTGLSTGELFF. The CDR3 bases are TGTGCCAGCAGCCCGTGGACAGGGCTAAGCACCGGGGAGCTGTTTTTT.